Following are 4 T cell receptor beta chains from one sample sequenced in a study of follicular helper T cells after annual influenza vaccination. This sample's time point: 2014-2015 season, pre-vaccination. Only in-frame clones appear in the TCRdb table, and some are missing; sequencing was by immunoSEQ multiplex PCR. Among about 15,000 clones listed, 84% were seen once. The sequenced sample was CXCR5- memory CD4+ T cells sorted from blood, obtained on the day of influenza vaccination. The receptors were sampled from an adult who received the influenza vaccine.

CDR3 loop: CASSPDQGVGTEAFF. CDR3 sequence (DNA): TGTGCCAGCTCACCCGATCAGGGGGTAGGCACTGAAGCTTTCTTT. This chain links TRBV18 with TRBJ1-1, with 7 bases that match TRBD1. The CDR3 length is 15 residues. The germline V gene encodes CDR1 KGHSH and CDR2 LQKENI. Trimming at V came to 3 bases and at J to 4 bases, leaving 8 bases not matched to a gene.

As DNA, the CDR3 is TGTGCCACCAGCAGAGATTACGGGGAGCTGTTTTTT. Residues: CATSRDYGELFF. This chain uses TRBV15 with TRBJ2-2; no clear D. Between the trimmed V and J ends, which lost 0 bases and 7 bases, there was a span of 3 bases. This CDR3 contains 12 residues. Germline values: CDR1 LNHNV, CDR2 YYDKDF (reference sequence).

DNA for the CDR3: TGCAGCGTGGGGGAGGGGGCGAACGAAAAACTGTTTTTT. Translation gives CSVGEGANEKLFF. The rearrangement uses TRBV29-1 and TRBJ1-4; 7 bases agree with TRBD1. J gave up 8 bases and V 6 bases, and 9 bases lay outside the gene matches. Germline V gene sequence: CDR1 SQVTM, CDR2 ANQGSEA. The CDR3 has 13 amino acids.

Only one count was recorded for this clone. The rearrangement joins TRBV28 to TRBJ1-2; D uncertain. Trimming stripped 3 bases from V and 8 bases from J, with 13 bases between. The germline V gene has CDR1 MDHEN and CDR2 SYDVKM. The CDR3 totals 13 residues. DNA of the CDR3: TGTGCCAGCAGTTTGGCAGGTCCTTGGGGCTACACCTTC. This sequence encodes CASSLAGPWGYTF.